This record looks at one TCR beta chain sequence and its context. Its antigen is currently not known. No much larger clone exists at a distance of one base, and base qualities are not known. TCRbeta CDR3 regions were amplified from genomic DNA by means of the immunoSEQ Assay, a bias-controlled multiplex PCR. In the authors' own workflow: Within the assay, amplification of reference gene primers was used to estimate how many nucleated cells each sample contained. To quantify the absolute abundance of each unique TCRbeta CDR3 rearrangement, sequence reads were collapsed and filtered. For each sample, productive Simpson clonality was calculated as the square root of Simpson's diversity index across productive rearrangements. TCRdb took over this immuneACCESS table, retaining in-frame rearrangements with V and J assigned. Such tables are incomplete; in checked studies, under half of the missing clones stem from an unresolved V gene, and the remainder is unexplained. Clone size and V and J calls were adopted from that table, with D and trimming inferred from the DNA. Across this sample there are approximately 64,000 clones, with 85% to 90% seen only once. The ten largest clones represent roughly 9.1% of the sample.

Reading from cysteine to phenylalanine, the CDR3 counts 17 amino acids. Only CDR3 DNA remains: 51 bases, in frame from the first base. The junction shows trimming of 1 base on V and 1 base on J, and the gene matches do not reach 6 bases of it. The germline V gene (reference sequence) gives CDR1 as LNHDA and CDR2 as SQIVND. Participants in the prospective study were enrolled through a virtual design, were aged roughly 18 to 95 years, and lived in roughly 24 United States geographic areas. To assign participants to cohorts, the prospective study relied on clinical history that participants themselves reported in a screening survey and a study questionnaire. ImmuneRACE Cohort 3 recovered participants were defined by two consecutive negative NP/OP PCR tests, healthcare professional clearance, or symptom resolution. In the prospective study, whole blood, serum and a nasopharyngeal or oropharyngeal swab were collected from each participant by mobile phlebotomists. Additional blood draws and questionnaires over an approximately 2-month period could optionally be provided by prospective study participants. Blood samples from the prospective study were shipped frozen or at room temperature prior to DNA extraction.

The data were obtained in a study of blood T cell repertoires in COVID-19 (dated by TCRdb to the early 2020s). Concerning the study at large: Samples from collaborators originated in the United States, Italy and Spain and spanned both the acute and convalescent phases of COVID-19. Deeply sampled blood TCRbeta repertoires from subjects exposed to, actively infected with, or recovered from COVID-19 were included in the dataset. The repertoires were released in a freely available public database intended as a resource for research on the immune response to SARS-CoV-2. The prospective study material was composed of cDNA or gDNA derived from T cells, B-cell-depleted T cells, or PBMCs. A de-identified subject ID, COVID-19 status, age in years and sex were almost always included in the sample metadata. The samples were drawn from two sources: the first 160 participants of the ongoing ImmuneRACE study, and 1,200 or so subjects contributed by 6 global collaborators. Where available, HLA class I and class II types were taken from metadata supplied by the sample provider and were not determined by assay-based typing.

General study outcomes and caveats: The amount of clinical and demographic metadata varied by source and participant and was provided uncurated.

This clonotype originated in a woman in her forties who had recovered from COVID-19. Recombination linked TRBV19 to TRBJ2-2, and 7 bases in between align with TRBD1. Specimen: PBMCs or T cells enriched from blood (not recorded which). The CDR3 protein: CASSIVGQVWNTGELFF. The bases are TGTGCCAGTAGTATAGTAGGACAGGTGTGGAACACCGGGGAGCTGTTTTTT.